This T cell receptor (beta chain) was recorded in a study of blood T cell repertoires in COVID-19. Study overall: The analysed material was cDNA or gDNA that came from T cells, B-cell-depleted T cells, or PBMCs.

J lost 0 bases, V lost 2 bases, and 2 bases had no gene match. The CDR3 is 15 residues long. Germline V gives CDR1 MNHNY, CDR2 SVGAGI (reference sequence). The protocol was immunoSEQ multiplex PCR, while the TCRdb copy is restricted to in-frame clones and leaves out a portion. The sample has tens of thousands of clones, around nine tenths seen once; the top ten hold approximately 5.9%. This rearrangement joins TRBV6-6 to TRBJ2-7, with 9 nucleotides matching TRBD1. Sample: peripheral blood. This TCR was sampled from a man aged 60-69 years with acute or convalescent COVID-19. CDR3 protein: CASSYGTGISYEQYF. CDR3 in DNA: TGTGCCAGCAGTTACGGGACAGGGATCTCCTACGAGCAGTACTTC.